The next 21 T cell receptor beta chains were all read from a single sample in a study of STAT5B mutations in CD4+ large granular lymphocyte leukemia. Produced via immunoSEQ multiplex PCR; TCRdb's table is partial and in-frame only. This table has around 30,000 clones, around 80% appearing once. The specimen sequenced was CD4+ T cells from blood buffy coats. Receptors were obtained from a human donor in good health.

This chain uses TRBV9 with TRBJ2-1; TRBD2 aligns across 13 bases. CDR1 is SGDLS and CDR2 is YYNGEE in the germline V gene. Trimming took 0 bases from V and 0 from J; bases not matched to a gene: 0. This CDR3 spans 17 amino acids. For the CDR3, the DNA is TGTGCCAGCAGCGTAGGGACTAGCGGGGGCTCCTACAATGAGCAGTTCTTC. Its protein product is CASSVGTSGGSYNEQFF.

In its sample, this clone was seen a few times. The rearrangement uses TRBV30 and TRBJ1-2, with 9 bases matching TRBD1. After removal of 2 bases from V and 8 bases from J, the junction contained 9 bases not matched to a gene. CDR3 length: 14 residues. CDR1 is GTSNPN, CDR2 SVGIG, per germline (reference sequence). The CDR3 loop is CAWSPRGQGGGYTF. CDR3 bases: TGTGCCTGGAGTCCCCGGGGACAGGGAGGAGGCTACACCTTC.

This clone was seen a few times. The chain is built from TRBV19 and TRBJ2-7, with a possible D match to TRBD2 (6 bases). Per the germline V gene, CDR1 is LNHDA and CDR2 is SQIVND (reference sequence). This CDR3 is 13 amino acids long. V lost 5 bases and J lost 3, with 11 bases in between. CDR3 amino acids: CASSSRGYYEQYF. The CDR3 bases are TGTGCCAGTAGTTCCCGGGGGTACTACGAGCAGTACTTC.

This chain's CDR3 is CASSLDRSWPQHF. The CDR3 DNA sequence: TGTGCCAGCAGCCTAGACAGGTCGTGGCCCCAGCATTTT. The chain couples TRBV6-6 to TRBJ1-5; TRBD1 is a possible D gene (6 bases). Deletions cut 6 bases from V and 9 bases from J, with 15 bases between. The CDR3 covers 13 residues. Germline V gene data show CDR1 as MNHNY and CDR2 as SVGAGI (reference sequence).

The rearrangement joins TRBV7-9 to TRBJ1-1; weak D call: TRBD1 (5 bases). The CDR3 length is 15 residues. Germline CDR1 and CDR2: SEHNR and FQNEAQ (reference sequence). Trimming cost V 1 base and J 4 bases, with 13 bases left between them. Here the CDR3 reads CASSLGDRRGTEAFF. The CDR3 bases are TGTGCCAGCAGCTTAGGGGACCGCCGGGGCACTGAAGCTTTCTTT. Full variable domain (remainder filled in from reference TRBV7-9 and TRBJ1-1): DTGVSQNPRHKITKRGQNVTFRCDPISEHNRLYWYRQTLGQGPEFLTYFQNEAQLEKSRLLSDRFSAERPKGSFSTLEIQRTEQGDSAMYLCASSLGDRRGTEAFFGQGTRLTVV.

This clone came up a few times. The J gene is TRBJ2-7, the V gene TRBV11-2, with 7 nucleotides matching TRBD2. J lost 7 bases, V lost 1 base, and 4 bases had no gene match. This CDR3 is 13 amino acids long. In germline, CDR1 is SGHAT, CDR2 FQNNGV. As DNA, the CDR3 is TGTGCCAGCAGCTTAGCGGGAGGTTGGGAGCAGTACTTC. It yields the protein CASSLAGGWEQYF.

The chain combines TRBV7-2 with TRBJ2-5; 7 positions agree with TRBD1. CDR3 length: 14 amino acids. With V trimmed by 5 bases and J by 7 bases, 10 bases remained unmatched. Germline-derived CDR1 and CDR2 are SGHTA and FQGNSA. The CDR3 region has the DNA TGTGCCAGCAGCAAGGGGGCGGATCCCTGGACCCAGTACTTC. Residues: CASSKGADPWTQYF. Filled out from reference TRBV7-2 and TRBJ2-5, the complete variable domain reads GAGVSQSPSNKVTEKGKDVELRCDPISGHTALYWYRQSLGQGLEFLIYFQGNSAPDKSGLPSDRFSAERTGGSVSTLTIQRTQQEDSAVYLCASSKGADPWTQYFGPGTRLLVL.

The genes are TRBV5-6 and TRBJ2-3; D possibly corresponds to TRBD1 (5 bases). Trimming took off 0 bases at V and 6 bases at J, with 8 bases between the two ends. This CDR3 has 13 amino acids. Germline V gene sequence: CDR1 SGHDT, CDR2 YYEEEE. For the CDR3, the DNA is TGTGCCAGCAGCTTGGGTAGGGGTGATACGCAGTATTTT. Protein product: CASSLGRGDTQYF. Looking up the rest from reference TRBV5-6 and TRBJ2-3 gives the full variable domain: DAGVTQSPTHLIKTRGQQVTLRCSPKSGHDTVSWYQQALGQGPQFIFQYYEEEERQRGNFPDRFSGHQFPNYSSELNVNALLLGDSALYLCASSLGRGDTQYFGPGTRLTVL.

This rearrangement joins TRBV7-9 to TRBJ2-7, with a possible D match to TRBD1 (5 bases). V lost 5 bases and J lost 0, with 14 bases in between. The CDR3 consists of 15 residues. Germline CDR1 SEHNR, CDR2 FQNEAQ (reference sequence). CDR3 in DNA: TGTGCCAGCAGCCTGACAGCCTCTAGCTCCTACGAGCAGTACTTC. It is translated as CASSLTASSSYEQYF. The full variable domain, completed using reference TRBV7-9 and TRBJ2-7, is DTGVSQNPRHKITKRGQNVTFRCDPISEHNRLYWYRQTLGQGPEFLTYFQNEAQLEKSRLLSDRFSAERPKGSFSTLEIQRTEQGDSAMYLCASSLTASSSYEQYFGPGTRLTVT.

The chain carries TRBV6-1 and TRBJ2-2; tentatively, D is TRBD2 (6 bases). Trimming stripped 8 bases from V and 1 base from J, with 11 bases between. The CDR3 runs to 14 residues. Germline CDR1 is MNHNS and CDR2 is SASEGT. This CDR3 reads CASAGLRNTGELFF. The CDR3, as DNA: TGTGCCAGCGCGGGACTCAGGAACACCGGGGAGCTGTTTTTT.

The chain joins TRBV6-6 to TRBJ1-1; tentative D call: TRBD1 (5 bases). Trimming pared 0 bases from V and 5 bases from J, leaving 13 bases between. This CDR3 is 15 amino acids long. From germline, CDR1 is MNHNY and CDR2 SVGAGI (reference sequence). CDR3: CASSYSPEGSTEAFF. The CDR3 DNA reads as TGTGCCAGCAGTTACTCCCCCGAGGGGTCGACTGAAGCTTTCTTT.

The chain couples TRBV27 to TRBJ2-1, with 9 bases lining up with TRBD2. Germline V lookup: CDR1 MNHEY, CDR2 SMNVEV (reference sequence). The CDR3 is made up of 14 amino acids. V lost 6 bases, J lost 6 bases, and 6 bases stayed unmatched. The CDR3 coding sequence is TGTGCCAGCAGCCCGGGACTAGCCCCCAATGAGCAGTTCTTC. Its translation is CASSPGLAPNEQFF.

V is TRBV5-1 and J is TRBJ1-1; 7 bases map to TRBD1. This CDR3 is 14 amino acids long. V was clipped by 0 bases and J by 4 bases; unmatched bases: 3. Germline V gene lookup returns CDR1 SGHRS and CDR2 YFSETQ. The CDR3 DNA is TGCGCCAGCAGCTTGGATTCAGGGGGCACTGAAGCTTTCTTT. This gives the protein CASSLDSGGTEAFF. The variable domain in full, with the rest retrieved from reference TRBV5-1 and TRBJ1-1, is KAGVTQTPRYLIKTRGQQVTLSCSPISGHRSVSWYQQTPGQGLQFLFEYFSETQRNKGNFPGRFSGRQFSNSRSEMNVSTLELGDSALYLCASSLDSGGTEAFFGQGTRLTVV.

This chain uses TRBV10-2 with TRBJ1-6; possibly TRBD1 for D (6 bases). This CDR3 contains 18 residues. Per germline, CDR1 WSHSY and CDR2 SAAADI. Trimming took off 2 bases at V and 0 bases at J, with 14 bases between the two ends. In DNA, the CDR3 is TGCGCCAGCAGTGAGACCGGGACAACGAGCTCCTATAATTCACCCCTCCACTTT. Residues: CASSETGTTSSYNSPLHF.

This chain connects TRBV6-1 to TRBJ2-2; D is possibly TRBD2 (6 bases). Germline CDR1 and CDR2: MNHNS and SASEGT. There are 14 residues in the CDR3. Between the trimmed V and J ends, which lost 10 bases and 5 bases, there was a span of 17 bases. The CDR3 sequence is CAIGGGTLTGELFF. CDR3 nucleotides: TGTGCCATCGGCGGCGGGACCCTTACCGGGGAGCTGTTTTTT.

The rearrangement uses TRBV5-8 and TRBJ1-2; D is uncertain. V was shortened by 2 bases and J by 4 bases, with 12 bases between the two germline ends. Germline V CDR1 and CDR2: SGHTS, YDEGEE. CDR3 length: 14 residues. CDR3 coding DNA: TGTGCCAGCAGCTTTCTAGGGAGGGCCTATGGCTACACCTTC. It is translated as CASSFLGRAYGYTF.

This clone was seen only once. The V gene is TRBV18, the J gene TRBJ2-7, with 9 bases lining up with TRBD1. The V gene's germline CDR1 is KGHSH and CDR2 LQKENI. V shed 3 bases and J 3 bases; nucleotides not matched to a gene: 6. CDR3 size: 15 residues. The CDR3 DNA is TGTGCCAGCTCACCGACAGGGGGTACCCGCTACGAGCAGTACTTC. Amino acids: CASSPTGGTRYEQYF.

This chain joins TRBV25-1 and TRBJ1-2; D is unclear. This CDR3 is 13 amino acids long. Germline assignment: CDR1 MGHDK and CDR2 SYGVNS. Trimming took 5 bases from V and 4 from J, leaving 11 bases between them. The DNA for the CDR3 is TGTGCCAGCAGTCCCACTGGCAGCTATGGCTACACCTTC. Protein sequence: CASSPTGSYGYTF.

The rearrangement uses TRBV18 and TRBJ2-5; D gene ambiguous. The germline CDR1 and CDR2 sequences are KGHSH and LQKENI. The ends were cut back, 3 bases at V and 7 bases at J, with 18 bases in the middle. The CDR3 spans 15 residues. The CDR3 protein is CASSPSKPLGGTQYF. For the CDR3, the DNA is TGTGCCAGCTCACCGTCTAAACCCCTGGGTGGGACCCAGTACTTC.

The V call is TRBV5-1, the J call TRBJ2-2, with D hard to call. V lost 9 bases and J 5 bases, leaving 14 bases between the germline ends. The CDR3 length is 13 residues. Germline CDR1 SGHRS, CDR2 YFSETQ. In DNA, the CDR3 is TGCGCCACCTCGAGGACGGTGACCGGGGAGCTGTTTTTT. Translation: CATSRTVTGELFF.

The genes are TRBV7-6 and TRBJ2-7; D remains unclear. The CDR3 consists of 16 residues. Trimming left V 0 bases short and J 0 bases short, with 12 bases between. In germline, CDR1 is SGHVS, CDR2 FNYEAQ. CDR3 in amino acids: CASSLANPGGSYEQYF. DNA for the CDR3: TGTGCCAGCAGCTTAGCGAACCCCGGCGGCTCCTACGAGCAGTACTTC.